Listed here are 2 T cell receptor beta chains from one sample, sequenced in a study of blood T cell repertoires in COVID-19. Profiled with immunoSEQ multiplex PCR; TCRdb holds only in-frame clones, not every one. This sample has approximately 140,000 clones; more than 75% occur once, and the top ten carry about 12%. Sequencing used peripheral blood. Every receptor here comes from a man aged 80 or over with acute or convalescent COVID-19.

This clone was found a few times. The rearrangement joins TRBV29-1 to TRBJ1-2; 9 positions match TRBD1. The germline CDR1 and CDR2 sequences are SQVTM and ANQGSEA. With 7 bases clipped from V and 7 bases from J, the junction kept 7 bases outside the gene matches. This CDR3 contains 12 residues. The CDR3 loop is CSGGDRDVGYTF. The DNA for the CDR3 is TGCAGCGGAGGGGACAGGGATGTTGGCTACACCTTC.

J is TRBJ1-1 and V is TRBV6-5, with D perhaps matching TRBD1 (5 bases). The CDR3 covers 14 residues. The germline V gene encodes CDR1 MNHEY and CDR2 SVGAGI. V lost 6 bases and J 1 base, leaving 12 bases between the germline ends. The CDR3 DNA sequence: TGTGCCAGCAGGGGGGGGACGGAGAACACTGAAGCTTTCTTT. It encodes CASRGGTENTEAFF.